This passage covers 10 T cell receptor beta chains from one sample sequenced in a study of regulatory T cells in long-lasting Graves disease. iRepertoire HTBI primers and Arm-PCR of CDR3 regions built TCR beta libraries. TCRdb reanalysed the multiplex PCR reads using MiXCR and keeps one entry per CDR3 protein. The sample comprises 500,000 or so distinct CDR3 sequences, 16% of which are singletons, and less than 15% rests with the top ten. The time point here: newly diagnosed GD, antithyroid drugs for less than 3 months. TCR sequences were obtained from RNA taken from PBMCs. The same specimen was also included in a second study, on T cells in Graves' hyperthyroidism and ophthalmopathy.

The sequencing here drew on peripheral blood mononuclear cells (PBMCs), taken at new diagnosis, from a patient treated with antithyroid drugs. The receptor set was obtained from a man aged 35 to 55 with Graves disease.

This clonotype was observed a handful of times. The rearrangement links TRBV18 to TRBJ2-1; 8 bases map to TRBD2. The CDR3 has 17 amino acids. With V trimmed by 5 bases and J by 1 base, 10 bases remained unmatched. Germline V gives CDR1 KGHSH, CDR2 LQKENI. DNA for the CDR3: TGTGCCAGCTCAGACCCGCGGGGGGAAGTATCCTACAATGAGCAGTTCTTC. Residues: CASSDPRGEVSYNEQFF.

There are a few counts of this clonotype. This clone may be a read error of a much larger clone one base away. The chain is built from TRBV10-3 and TRBJ2-6; tentative D call: TRBD1 (5 bases). The CDR3 contains 18 residues. Germline-derived CDR1 and CDR2 are ENHRY and SYGVKD. This CDR3 reads CAISEIPGSHSGANALTF. The CDR3 DNA reads TGTGCCATCAGTGAGATACCAGGGTCCCATTCTGGGGCCAACGCCCTGACTTTC.

The table lists this clonotype with many counts. The chain is built from TRBV9 and TRBJ2-5; D remains ambiguous. The germline CDR1 and CDR2 sequences are SGDLS and YYNGEE. Trimming shortened V by 1 base and J by 5 bases, and 12 bases separated the two germline ends. The CDR3 has 14 residues. The CDR3 DNA reads TGTGCCAGCAGCGTACGGGTAGGGAAGGAGACCCAGTACTTC. It translates to CASSVRVGKETQYF.

The gene calls are TRBV6-1 and TRBJ1-6; 7 positions match TRBD1. The V gene's germline CDR1 is MNHNS and CDR2 SASEGT. This CDR3 has 15 amino acids. Losses at the gene ends were 4 bases for V and 7 bases for J; bases not matched to a gene: 7. Here the CDR3 DNA reads TGTGCCAGCAGTGGACAGGGCACGGGGAATTCACCCCTCCACTTT. Residues: CASSGQGTGNSPLHF.

The sample holds a few counts of this clonotype. CDR3 sequence reads: CASRTVLAGGKDTQYF. In DNA, the CDR3 is TGCGCCAGCAGAACGGTACTAGCGGGAGGGAAGGATACGCAGTATTTT. V gene TRBV4-1 combines with J gene TRBJ2-3; 13 nucleotides line up with TRBD2. This CDR3 comprises 16 residues. CDR1 MGHRA and CDR2 YSYEKL come from the germline V gene. V was pared by 6 bases and J by 6 bases, with 9 bases of the junction left unmatched.

There are many counts of this clonotype. This chain connects TRBV2 to TRBJ2-1; 10 nucleotides line up with TRBD2. From germline, CDR1 is SNHLY and CDR2 FYNNEI. CDR3 length equals 17 residues. After removal of 1 base from V and 3 bases from J, the junction contained 6 bases not matched to a gene. This CDR3 is CASSEEWLAGVYNEQFF. The CDR3, as DNA: TGTGCCAGCAGTGAAGAGTGGCTAGCGGGAGTCTACAATGAGCAGTTCTTC.

The rearrangement links TRBV9 to TRBJ1-1, with a possible D match to TRBD1 (6 bases). The CDR3 spans 15 residues. The germline V and J ends were trimmed by 0 bases and 4 bases, with 13 bases remaining between them. The germline gives CDR1 SGDLS, CDR2 YYNGEE. For the CDR3, the DNA is TGTGCCAGCAGCGTAGGAGGGGGAATCGGCACTGAAGCTTTCTTT. As protein: CASSVGGGIGTEAFF.

This clonotype was detected only a few times. This sequence joins TRBV3-1 and TRBJ2-4, with 9 bases identical to TRBD1. The CDR3 runs to 15 residues. CDR1 is LGHDT and CDR2 is YNNKEL in the germline V gene (reference sequence). Germline trimming cut 4 bases from V and 7 bases from J; bases unmatched to any gene: 8. In DNA form, the CDR3 reads TGTGCCAGCAGCCCGGAAGGGACAGGGATGAACATTCAGTACTTC. It specifies CASSPEGTGMNIQYF.

Ten or more counts support this clonotype. The chain combines TRBV7-3 with TRBJ2-1; D gene ambiguous. The CDR3 runs 15 residues. Deletions cut 2 bases from V and 8 bases from J, with 16 bases between. Germline values: CDR1 SGHTA, CDR2 FQGTGA. CDR3 residues: CASSLHSRPRDEQFF. The CDR3 nucleotides read TGTGCCAGCAGCTTACATTCCCGGCCTCGCGATGAGCAGTTCTTC.

This clonotype was counted many times. V and J are TRBV6-1 and TRBJ2-1, with 12 bases lining up with TRBD2. Germline V gives CDR1 MNHNS, CDR2 SASEGT. There are 14 residues in the CDR3. V lost 6 bases and J lost 10; bases outside the gene matches: 7. The CDR3 loop is CASSGLAGGGEQFF. For the CDR3, the DNA is TGTGCCAGCAGCGGGCTAGCGGGAGGGGGGGAGCAGTTCTTC.